Below, 3 T cell receptor beta chains from the same sample are listed, as sequenced in a study of blood T cell repertoires in COVID-19. Sequenced by immunoSEQ multiplex PCR; TCRdb stores in-frame clones only, minus some. The table lists about 250,000 clones, 85% to 90% of them singletons. The material sequenced was peripheral blood. These receptors were collected from a man older than 75 with acute or convalescent COVID-19.

This chain joins TRBV25-1 and TRBJ1-1, with 9 bases lining up with TRBD1. CDR1 is MGHDK and CDR2 is SYGVNS in the germline V gene. Trimming took 2 bases from V and 4 from J; bases not matched to a gene: 5. The CDR3 has 15 residues. CDR3 bases: TGTGCCAGCAGTGAAACAGGGGGCGGTGGCACTGAAGCTTTCTTT. Its protein product is CASSETGGGGTEAFF.

The V call is TRBV7-6, the J call TRBJ1-1, with 9 bases matching TRBD1. Trimming cost V 5 bases and J 0 bases; bases outside gene matches: 4. Germline lookup yields CDR1 SGHVS and CDR2 FNYEAQ. This CDR3 comprises 15 residues. CDR3: CASSDTGGLNTEAFF. In nucleotides, the CDR3 is TGTGCCAGCAGCGATACAGGGGGCCTGAACACTGAAGCTTTCTTT. The whole variable domain, remainder taken from reference TRBV7-6 and TRBJ1-1, is GAGVSQSPRYKVTKRGQDVALRCDPISGHVSLYWYRQALGQGPEFLTYFNYEAQQDKSGLPNDRFSAERPEGSISTLTIQRTEQRDSAMYRCASSDTGGLNTEAFFGQGTRLTVV.

This chain connects TRBV29-1 to TRBJ1-1; D perhaps matches TRBD1 (6 bases). With 4 bases removed from V and 0 bases from J, the gap between germline ends came to 9 bases. Germline-derived CDR1 and CDR2 are SQVTM and ANQGSEA. The length of the CDR3 is 13 residues. CDR3: CSVAQGMNTEAFF. In DNA form, the CDR3 reads TGCAGCGTTGCCCAGGGGATGAACACTGAAGCTTTCTTT.